The rows below give T cell receptor beta chains drawn from one sample of a study of OX40 agonist ivuxolimab in advanced cancers. Repertoires were generated with immunoSEQ multiplex PCR, while TCRdb's copy carries only in-frame clones and drops some. The sample lists tens of thousands of clones, around 80% occurring once. The input for sequencing was CD4+ or CD8+ T cells sorted from blood, taken in a trial of the OX40 agonist ivuxolimab. Source of these receptors: an adult with an advanced solid tumor such as melanoma, head and neck, liver or kidney cancer. CDR3s include the opening cysteine and the closing phenylalanine or tryptophan. D genes are given only for firm matches. Clone size appears in some rows only: once, few, many, or a class for an expanded clone.

d_call	v_call	j_call	clone_size	cdr3_nt	cdr3_aa
NA	TRBV4-1	TRBJ2-4	NA	TGCGCCAGCAGCCAAGACAGGGAAAACATTCAGTACTTC	CASSQDRENIQYF
NA	TRBV7-6	TRBJ1-2	NA	TGTGCCAGCAGCTTAGGTACAGGGAACGGCTACACCTTC	CASSLGTGNGYTF
NA	TRBV18	TRBJ1-1	NA	TGTGCCAGCTCACCACGAGGGGAGGGTGAAGCTTTCTTT	CASSPRGEGEAFF
TRBD1	TRBV12-5	TRBJ2-1	NA	TGTGCTAGTGGCGGGGGCGACAGGGGCCACAATGAGCAGTTCTTC	CASGGGDRGHNEQFF
TRBD2	TRBV2	TRBJ2-1	NA	TGTGCCAGCAGTCGACTAGCGGCCAACCAGAATGAGCAGTTCTTC	CASSRLAANQNEQFF
TRBD2	TRBV12-5	TRBJ2-5	NA	TGTGCTAGTGGCCGGACTAGCGGGGACCAAGAGACCCAGTACTTC	CASGRTSGDQETQYF
NA	TRBV11-3	TRBJ2-1	NA	TGTGCCAGCAGCTTAGAGTCGGTGGGGGAGCAGTTCTTC	CASSLESVGEQFF
TRBD1	TRBV6-5	TRBJ2-7	NA	TGTGCCAGCAGCCGACAGGGGGTCTACGAGCAGTACTTC	CASSRQGVYEQYF
TRBD1	TRBV11-2	TRBJ1-6	NA	TGTGCCAGCAGCTTAAATTACAGGGGGACTTCACCCCTCCACTTT	CASSLNYRGTSPLHF
TRBD1	TRBV25-1	TRBJ1-2	NA	TGTGCCAGCAGTGACCCCGGACAGGGTTTTAACTATGGCTACACCTTC	CASSDPGQGFNYGYTF
TRBD1	TRBV29-1	TRBJ1-3	NA	TGCAGCGCCCAGGGGGGGTCGAACTCTGGAAACACCATATATTTT	CSAQGGSNSGNTIYF
TRBD1	TRBV5-1	TRBJ2-1	NA	TGCGCCAGCAGCACGGGACAGGGGAACTACAATGAGCAGTTCTTC	CASSTGQGNYNEQFF
NA	TRBV2	TRBJ2-2	NA	TGTGCCAGCAGTCCAGACAGCGTAAAGAACACCGGGGAGCTGTTTTTT	CASSPDSVKNTGELFF
TRBD2	TRBV10-2	TRBJ2-1	once	TGCGCCAGCAGTGAGACGGCGGGAGGTTCCTACAATGAGCAGTTCTTC	CASSETAGGSYNEQFF
NA	TRBV19	TRBJ2-6	NA	TGTGCCAGTAAAAGGGGTTCTGGGGCCAACGTCCTGACTTTC	CASKRGSGANVLTF
NA	TRBV19	TRBJ2-3	NA	TGTGCCAGTAGTATGGGGAACAGGGGCACAGATACGCAGTATTTT	CASSMGNRGTDTQYF
NA	TRBV11-2	TRBJ1-2	NA	TGTGCCAGCAGCCTTCAGGGGAACTATGGCTACACCTTC	CASSLQGNYGYTF
NA	TRBV5-4	TRBJ1-1	few	TGTGCCAGCAGCTTGGCGGGGTCGGGGACTGAAGCTTTCTTT	CASSLAGSGTEAFF
NA	TRBV7-7	TRBJ1-3	NA	TGTGCCAGCAGCTTAGGAGATGGAAACACCATATATTTT	CASSLGDGNTIYF
NA	TRBV2	TRBJ1-6	NA	TGTGCCAGCAGGTCGGGGGTTAATTCACCCCTCCACTTT	CASRSGVNSPLHF
TRBD1	TRBV6-5	TRBJ1-2	NA	TGTGCCAGCAGTTACGCCGGGACAGGGGACGGCTACACCTTC	CASSYAGTGDGYTF
TRBD2	TRBV12-5	TRBJ2-4	NA	TGTGCTAGCGGGGCCACACTAGCGGGAGGGATTTCGGCCAAAAACATTCAGTACTTC	CASGATLAGGISAKNIQYF
NA	TRBV7-2	TRBJ1-2	few	TGTGCCAGCAGCTTATCTTCGAACTATGGCTACACCTTC	CASSLSSNYGYTF
TRBD1	TRBV9	TRBJ1-6	NA	TGTGCCAGCAGCTTCACCGGGACAGGCAATTCACCCCTCCACTTT	CASSFTGTGNSPLHF
TRBD1	TRBV4-2	TRBJ1-5	NA	TGTGCCAGCAGCCAAGATTGGGACAGGGACTATCAGCCCCAGCATTTT	CASSQDWDRDYQPQHF
NA	TRBV18	TRBJ2-5	NA	TGTGCCAGCTCACCACCAGGACAAGAGACCCAGTACTTC	CASSPPGQETQYF
NA	TRBV5-1	TRBJ2-3	NA	TGCGCCAGCAGCTTGGTTAGCGACGATTCACAGATAGCGCAGTATTTT	CASSLVSDDSQIAQYF
TRBD2	TRBV7-2	TRBJ2-1	few	TGTGCCAGCTTCTGGACTAGCGGAGAGTACAATGAGCAGTTCTTC	CASFWTSGEYNEQFF
TRBD2	TRBV2	TRBJ2-7	NA	TGTGCCAGCAGTGGGGTAGCGGGAACGGTCGAGCAGTACTTC	CASSGVAGTVEQYF
NA	TRBV5-1	TRBJ2-7	few	TGCGCCAGCAGTTCGACTAGTACCCGTGAGCAGTACTTC	CASSSTSTREQYF
NA	TRBV6-6	TRBJ1-2	NA	TGTGCCAGCCAGTGGGCAGGGGCCAACTATGGCTACACCTTC	CASQWAGANYGYTF